The 7 T cell receptor beta chains reported below all come from one sample, sequenced in a study of technical replicates of blood from a handful of donors. This table comes from immunoSEQ multiplex PCR, and its TCRdb copy is limited to in-frame clones, with some not included. The sample holds tens of thousands of clones, roughly 94% seen once. The specimen was T cells isolated from PBMCs. The receptors were sampled from a human donor in good health.

This sequence joins TRBV11-2 and TRBJ2-4, with TRBD2 matching over 9 bases. From germline, CDR1 is SGHAT and CDR2 FQNNGV. J lost 4 bases, V lost 1 base, and 11 bases had no gene match. The CDR3 is 18 residues long. CDR3 nucleotide sequence: TGTGCCAGCAGCTTAGGCTCTATAGCGGGGGCCCTAAAAAACATTCAGTACTTC. Translating it yields CASSLGSIAGALKNIQYF.

The rearrangement joins TRBV5-1 to TRBJ2-7; weak D call: TRBD1 (6 bases). V was cut by 0 bases and J by 1 base, with 14 bases left in between. The germline gives CDR1 SGHRS, CDR2 YFSETQ. The CDR3 loop spans 16 amino acids. CDR3 nucleotides: TGCGCCAGCAGCTTGGAACCCAGGGGCCAATCCTACGAGCAGTACTTC. Amino acid sequence: CASSLEPRGQSYEQYF.

The chain recombines TRBV28 with TRBJ2-7, with D possibly matching TRBD2 (5 bases). V lost 5 bases and J 3 bases, leaving 14 bases between the germline ends. The germline V gene encodes CDR1 MDHEN and CDR2 SYDVKM. This CDR3 is 14 amino acids long. CDR3 nucleotide sequence: TGTGCCAGCAGTCCCCGGGCAGACTACTACGAGCAGTACTTC. It translates to CASSPRADYYEQYF.

This sequence joins TRBV28 and TRBJ2-7, with D maybe TRBD2 (5 bases). Per the germline V gene, CDR1 is MDHEN and CDR2 is SYDVKM. With 7 bases removed from V and 1 base from J, the gap between germline ends came to 11 bases. The CDR3 covers 13 residues. The CDR3 sequence: CASKVWESYEQYF. CDR3 nucleotides: TGTGCCAGCAAGGTTTGGGAGTCCTACGAGCAGTACTTC.

This rearrangement joins TRBV27 to TRBJ1-2; the match to TRBD1 covers 7 bases. The germline V gene has CDR1 MNHEY and CDR2 SMNVEV (reference sequence). The V gene end was trimmed by 6 bases and the J gene end by 14 bases; junction bases not matched to a gene: 12. The CDR3 extends over 12 amino acids. The CDR3: CASRHRDSVWTF. The CDR3 region has the DNA TGTGCCAGCAGACACCGGGACAGCGTATGGACCTTC.

The chain's CDR3 is CARSLSGEGVGYF. The CDR3 bases are TGTGCCAGAAGCTTGAGCGGGGAAGGCGTCGGGTACTTC. The rearrangement uses TRBV5-3 and TRBJ2-5; 7 bases fit TRBD2. TRBV5-3 belongs to the ORF category, with a function that is uncertain. The CDR3 sequence is 13 residues long. With 1 base clipped from V and 13 bases from J, the junction kept 10 bases outside the gene matches.

This sequence joins TRBV10-3 and TRBJ2-7, with D perhaps matching TRBD2 (5 bases). This CDR3 is built from 13 residues. V lost 2 bases and J 6 bases, leaving 11 bases between the germline ends. Germline CDR1 is ENHRY and CDR2 is SYGVKD. For the CDR3, the DNA is TGTGCCATCAGTGAGGCCGGACTGATCGAGCAGTACTTC. Amino acids: CAISEAGLIEQYF.